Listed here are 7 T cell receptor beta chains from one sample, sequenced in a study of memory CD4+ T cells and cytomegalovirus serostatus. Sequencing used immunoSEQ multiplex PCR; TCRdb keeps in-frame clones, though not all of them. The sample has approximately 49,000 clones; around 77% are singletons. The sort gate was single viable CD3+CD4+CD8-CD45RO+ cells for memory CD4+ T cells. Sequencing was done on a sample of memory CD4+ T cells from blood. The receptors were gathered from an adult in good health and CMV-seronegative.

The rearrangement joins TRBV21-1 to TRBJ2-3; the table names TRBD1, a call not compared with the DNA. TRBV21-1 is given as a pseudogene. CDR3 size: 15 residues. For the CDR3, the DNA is TGTGCCAGCAGCAAGGGTTGGCAGGGCACAGATACGCAGTATTTT. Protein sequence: CASSKGWQGTDTQYF.

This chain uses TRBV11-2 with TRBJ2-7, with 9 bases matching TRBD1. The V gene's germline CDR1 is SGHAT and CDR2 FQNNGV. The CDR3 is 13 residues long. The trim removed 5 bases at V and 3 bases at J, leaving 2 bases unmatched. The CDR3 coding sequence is TGTGCCAGCAGCCCGGGACAGGGCTACGAGCAGTACTTC. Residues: CASSPGQGYEQYF.

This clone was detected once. The CDR3 region is CASSFVSDTQYF. CDR3 DNA sequence: TGTGCCAGCAGCTTTGTAAGTGATACGCAGTATTTT. This chain uses TRBV5-4 with TRBJ2-3; unclear D gene. The ends were cut back, 2 bases at V and 6 bases at J, with 7 bases in the middle. The CDR3 runs 12 residues. Germline values: CDR1 SGHNT, CDR2 YYREEE (reference sequence).

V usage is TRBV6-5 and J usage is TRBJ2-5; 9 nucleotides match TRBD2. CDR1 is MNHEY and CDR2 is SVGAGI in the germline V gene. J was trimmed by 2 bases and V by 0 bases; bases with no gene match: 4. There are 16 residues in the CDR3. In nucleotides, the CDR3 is TGTGCCAGCAGTTACTCGCTAGCGGGGATACAAGAGACCCAGTACTTC. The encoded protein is CASSYSLAGIQETQYF.

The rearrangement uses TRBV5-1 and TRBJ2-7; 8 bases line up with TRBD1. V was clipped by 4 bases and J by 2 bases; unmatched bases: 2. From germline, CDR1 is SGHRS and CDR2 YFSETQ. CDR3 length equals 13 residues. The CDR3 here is CASSQGQAYEQYF. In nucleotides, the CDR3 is TGCGCCAGCAGCCAGGGACAGGCCTACGAGCAGTACTTC.

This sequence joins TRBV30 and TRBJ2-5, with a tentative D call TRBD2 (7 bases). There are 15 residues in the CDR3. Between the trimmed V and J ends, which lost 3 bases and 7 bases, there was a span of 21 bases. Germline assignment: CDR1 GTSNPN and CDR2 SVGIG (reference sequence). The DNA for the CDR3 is TGTGCCTGGAGCGCCCTCCGGGGGCCGGGGGGGACCCAGTACTTC. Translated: CAWSALRGPGGTQYF.

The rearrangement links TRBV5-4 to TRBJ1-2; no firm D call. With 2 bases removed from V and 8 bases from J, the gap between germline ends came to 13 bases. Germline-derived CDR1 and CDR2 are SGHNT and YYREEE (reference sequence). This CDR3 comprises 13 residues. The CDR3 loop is CASSLVPSEGYTF. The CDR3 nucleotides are TGTGCCAGCAGCTTAGTCCCCTCGGAGGGCTACACCTTC.